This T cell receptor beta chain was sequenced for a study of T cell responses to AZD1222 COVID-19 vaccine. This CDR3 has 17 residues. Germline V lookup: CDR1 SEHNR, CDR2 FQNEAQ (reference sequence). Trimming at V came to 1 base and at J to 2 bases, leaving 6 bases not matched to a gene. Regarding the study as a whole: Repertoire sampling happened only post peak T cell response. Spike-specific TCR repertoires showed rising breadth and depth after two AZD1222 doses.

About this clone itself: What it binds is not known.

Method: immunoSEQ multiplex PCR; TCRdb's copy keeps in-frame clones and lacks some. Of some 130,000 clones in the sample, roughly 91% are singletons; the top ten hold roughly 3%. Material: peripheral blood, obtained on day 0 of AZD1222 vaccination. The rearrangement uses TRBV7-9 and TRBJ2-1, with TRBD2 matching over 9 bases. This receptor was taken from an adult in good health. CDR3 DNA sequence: TGTGCCAGCAGCTTAGGGGCCCTAGCGGGAACCTACAATGAGCAGTTCTTC. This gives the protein CASSLGALAGTYNEQFF.